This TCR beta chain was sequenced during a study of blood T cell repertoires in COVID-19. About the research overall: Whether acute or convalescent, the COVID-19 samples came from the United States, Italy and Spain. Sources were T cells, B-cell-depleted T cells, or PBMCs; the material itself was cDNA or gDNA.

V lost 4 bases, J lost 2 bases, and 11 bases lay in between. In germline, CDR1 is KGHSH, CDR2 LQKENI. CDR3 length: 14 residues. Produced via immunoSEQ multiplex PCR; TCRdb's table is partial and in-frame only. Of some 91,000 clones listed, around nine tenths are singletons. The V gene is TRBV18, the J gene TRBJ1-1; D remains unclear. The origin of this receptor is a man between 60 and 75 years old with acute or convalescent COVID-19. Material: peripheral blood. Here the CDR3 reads CASSRDTRNTEAFF. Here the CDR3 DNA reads TGTGCCAGCTCACGAGACACACGAAACACTGAAGCTTTCTTT.